Each of the 15 T cell receptor beta chains below was sequenced from the same sample in a study of T cells in Graves' hyperthyroidism and ophthalmopathy. The source material, RNA transcripts, was used to amplify TCR beta CDR3 regions. The TCR CDR3 first-round RT-PCR relied on the HTBI primer set. TCRdb re-derived calls from the multiplex PCR reads in MiXCR, one entry per CDR3 protein. The data contain about 380,000 distinct CDR3 sequences, approximately 13% of them singletons. The specimen was blood. The receptors shown here come from a man younger than 45 with Graves' hyperthyroidism that later progressed to Graves' ophthalmopathy.

This clonotype was detected many times. V is TRBV7-2 and J is TRBJ1-3; D is unclear. This CDR3 is built from 17 residues. Germline lookup yields CDR1 SGHTA and CDR2 FQGNSA. V lost 3 bases and J lost 0, with 15 bases in between. In DNA form, the CDR3 reads TGTGCCAGCAGCTTGGATCATTTAGGACGCTCTGGAAACACCATATATTTT. It encodes CASSLDHLGRSGNTIYF.

This clonotype was detected many times. The V gene is TRBV24-1, the J gene TRBJ1-2; TRBD1 might be the D (5 bases). The CDR3 extends over 14 amino acids. Germline CDR1 reads KGHDR; CDR2 reads SFDVKD. V shed 6 bases and J shed 7 bases, with 17 bases lying between them. The CDR3 region has the DNA TGTGCCACCAGTCCCACCTCGCAGGGTCTTGGCTACACCTTC. This codes for CATSPTSQGLGYTF.

The CDR3 loop reads CASSIQYSNTGELFF. The CDR3, as DNA: TGTGCCAGCAGTATACAGTACTCGAACACCGGGGAGCTGTTTTTT. The chain employs TRBV2 and TRBJ2-2; D gene uncertain. CDR3 size: 15 residues. Germline lookup yields CDR1 SNHLY and CDR2 FYNNEI. Trimming took off 5 bases at V and 0 bases at J, with 10 bases between the two ends.

This clonotype came up many times. The V gene is TRBV10-1, the J gene TRBJ1-1; 9 positions match TRBD1. In germline, CDR1 is WNHNN, CDR2 SYGVQD (reference sequence). The CDR3 contains 14 residues. Unmatched junction bases numbered 3, after V lost 2 bases and J lost 5 bases. CDR3 nucleotide sequence: TGCGCCAGCAGTGAGACGGACAGGGGAACTGAAGCTTTCTTT. It encodes CASSETDRGTEAFF.

This clonotype occurred many times. This chain uses TRBV12-3 or TRBV12-4 with TRBJ2-7; 12 nucleotides align to TRBD1. CDR3 length: 14 residues. V trimming: 6 bases; J trimming: 4 bases; junction bases outside the gene matches: 4. CDR3 residues: CASREGQGAYEQYF. As DNA, the CDR3 is TGTGCCAGCAGGGAGGGACAGGGGGCGTACGAGCAGTACTTC.

This clonotype was seen more than once but under ten times. The chain has TRBV13 and TRBJ2-1; the match to TRBD2 covers 11 bases. The CDR3 totals 17 residues. J gave up 10 bases and V 1 base, and 12 bases lay outside the gene matches. Germline V gene lookup returns CDR1 PRHDT and CDR2 FYEKMQ (reference sequence). The CDR3 region has the DNA TGTGCCAGCAGCTTAGTCTTAAATAGCGGGGGGGCCGAAGAGCAGTTCTTC. It encodes CASSLVLNSGGAEEQFF. Drawing the rest from reference TRBV13 and TRBJ2-1, the complete variable domain is AAGVIQSPRHLIKEKRETATLKCYPIPRHDTVYWYQQGPGQDPQFLISFYEKMQSDKGSIPDRFSAQQFSDYHSELNMSSLELGDSALYFCASSLVLNSGGAEEQFFGPGTRLTVL.

This clonotype was picked up many times. This sequence joins TRBV6-1 and TRBJ2-2, with 12 bases aligning to TRBD2. This CDR3 is built from 16 residues. Per germline, CDR1 MNHNS and CDR2 SASEGT. Trimming cost V 3 bases and J 3 bases; bases outside gene matches: 2. CDR3 DNA: TGTGCCAGCAGTGATCTAGCGGGGGGGCACACCGGGGAGCTGTTTTTT. This sequence encodes CASSDLAGGHTGELFF.

This clonotype was seen a few times. The genes are TRBV9 and TRBJ1-4, with D maybe TRBD1 (6 bases). Trimming pared 0 bases from V and 4 bases from J, leaving 10 bases between. The CDR3 extends over 15 amino acids. The germline gives CDR1 SGDLS, CDR2 YYNGEE. CDR3 DNA: TGTGCCAGCAGCGTAGTTGGGGGCCTTAATGAAAAACTGTTTTTT. Protein product: CASSVVGGLNEKLFF.

This chain uses TRBV5-4 with TRBJ1-1; D possibly corresponds to TRBD1 (6 bases). The CDR3 has 16 amino acids. Germline CDR1 and CDR2: SGHNT and YYREEE (reference sequence). V dropped 4 bases and J dropped 2 bases, with 18 bases sitting between them. DNA of the CDR3: TGTGCCAGCAGCGGGGACAAGGTAAATTACAACACTGAAGCTTTCTTT. As protein: CASSGDKVNYNTEAFF.

This clonotype was picked up many times. The genes are TRBV12-3 or TRBV12-4 and TRBJ2-1, with D maybe TRBD2 (7 bases). With 6 bases removed from V and 5 bases from J, the gap between germline ends came to 20 bases. The CDR3 covers 16 residues. In DNA, the CDR3 is TGTGCCAGCAGCGCCCTCCTGGGGGGGGGCCACAATGAGCAGTTCTTC. This sequence encodes CASSALLGGGHNEQFF.

Many counts were recorded for this clonotype. CDR3 coding DNA: TGTGCCAGCAGCCCGACAGGGGCCCCCGGGGAAAAACTGTTTTTT. Its protein product is CASSPTGAPGEKLFF. The chain combines TRBV7-9 with TRBJ1-4, with 8 bases lining up with TRBD1. The CDR3 runs to 15 residues. CDR1 SEHNR and CDR2 FQNEAQ come from the germline V gene (reference sequence). The junction had 10 bases not matched to a gene; V was cut back by 5 bases and J by 8 bases.

The sample holds many counts of this clonotype. This chain connects TRBV7-2 to TRBJ2-5; unclear D gene. The length of the CDR3 is 14 residues. CDR1 SGHTA and CDR2 FQGNSA come from the germline V gene. The V end lost 1 base, the J end lost 1 base, and 7 bases lay between the germline ends. Written as DNA, the CDR3 is TGTGCCAGCAGCTTAGTGTCTGTCCAAGAGACCCAGTACTTC. This gives the protein CASSLVSVQETQYF.

This clonotype occurred a few times. This chain joins TRBV5-1 and TRBJ1-4; D remains unclear. With 3 bases removed from V and 6 bases from J, the gap between germline ends came to 18 bases. The V gene's germline CDR1 is SGHRS and CDR2 YFSETQ. The CDR3 covers 16 residues. The CDR3 nucleotides are TGCGCCAGCAGCTCCCGGGATCCCTCGGCAGATGAAAAACTGTTTTTT. Protein product: CASSSRDPSADEKLFF.

This clonotype was seen ten or more times. V gene TRBV12-3 or TRBV12-4 combines with J gene TRBJ2-1, with D possibly TRBD1 on 6 matching bases. V was pared by 5 bases and J by 12 bases, with 14 bases between. The CDR3 is 12 amino acids. CDR3: CASSADRIRQFF. DNA for the CDR3: TGTGCCAGCAGTGCCGACAGGATACGGCAGTTCTTC.

Ten or more counts support this clonotype. The chain combines TRBV11-3 with TRBJ2-1; TRBD2 matches 8 bases. V lost 4 bases and J lost 9; bases outside the gene matches: 5. In germline, CDR1 is SGHNT, CDR2 YENEEA. The CDR3 length is 13 residues. The CDR3 spells CASSWTRGVEQFF. The CDR3 DNA follows: TGTGCCAGCAGCTGGACGCGGGGGGTTGAGCAGTTCTTC.